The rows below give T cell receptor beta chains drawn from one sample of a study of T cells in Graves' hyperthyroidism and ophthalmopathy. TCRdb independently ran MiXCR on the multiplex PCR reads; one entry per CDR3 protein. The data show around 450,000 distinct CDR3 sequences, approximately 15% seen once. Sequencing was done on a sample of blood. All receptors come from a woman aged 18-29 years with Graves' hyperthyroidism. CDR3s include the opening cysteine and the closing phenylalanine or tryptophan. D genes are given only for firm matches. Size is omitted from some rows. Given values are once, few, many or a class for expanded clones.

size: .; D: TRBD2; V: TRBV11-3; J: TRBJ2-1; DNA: TGTGCCAGCAGCCCGGGCGGGGCGGGAGTCACTGGGAATGAGCAGTTCTTC; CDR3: CASSPGGAGVTGNEQFF
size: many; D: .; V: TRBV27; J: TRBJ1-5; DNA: TGTGCCAGCAGTTTCCAGGCGCAGAAAACATATAGCAATCAGCCCCAGCATTTT; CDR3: CASSFQAQKTYSNQPQHF
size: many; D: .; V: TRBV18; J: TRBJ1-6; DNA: TGTGCCAGTTCAGACGGACCCTCCTATAATTCACCCCTCCACTTT; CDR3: CASSDGPSYNSPLHF
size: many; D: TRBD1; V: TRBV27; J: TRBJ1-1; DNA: TGTGCCAGCAGTCACGGGACAGCCGAAGCTTTCTTT; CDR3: CASSHGTAEAFF
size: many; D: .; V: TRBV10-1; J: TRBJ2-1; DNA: TGCGCCAGCAGTGAGTCCTTAGACAGAGATGAGCAGTTCTTC; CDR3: CASSESLDRDEQFF
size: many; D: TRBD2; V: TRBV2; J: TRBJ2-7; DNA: TGTGCCAGCATGGGGCGGGGGGGCCTCGACGAGCAGTACTTC; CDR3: CASMGRGGLDEQYF
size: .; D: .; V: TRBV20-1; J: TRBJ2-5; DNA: TGCAGTGCTAGAGGGGAGGAGAGGGGTTTGGGGACCCAGTACTTC; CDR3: CSARGEERGLGTQYF
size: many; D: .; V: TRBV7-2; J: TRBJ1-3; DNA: TGTGCCAGCAGCTTAGCCGCAGGGGTATTCGGAAACACCATATATTTT; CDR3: CASSLAAGVFGNTIYF
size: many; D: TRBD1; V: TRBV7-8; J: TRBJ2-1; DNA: TGTGCCAGCAGGAGGGGGCGTCACAATGAGCAGTTCTTC; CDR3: CASRRGRHNEQFF
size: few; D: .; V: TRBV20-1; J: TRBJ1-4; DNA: TGCAGTGCACCGAAAGGAGGTTCTAATGAAAAACTGTTTTTT; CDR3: CSAPKGGSNEKLFF
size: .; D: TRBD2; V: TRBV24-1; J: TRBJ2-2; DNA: TGTGCCACCAGTGATCCAGGGAGGGACACCGGGGAGCTGTTTTTT; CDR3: CATSDPGRDTGELFF
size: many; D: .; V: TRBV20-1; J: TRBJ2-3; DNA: TGCAGTGCTAGAGGACCGGCGTCCGATACGCAGTATTTT; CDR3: CSARGPASDTQYF
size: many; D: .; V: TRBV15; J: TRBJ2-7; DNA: TGTGCCACCAGCCCTCGACTGGCCTGGGCCGAGCAGTACTTC; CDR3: CATSPRLAWAEQYF
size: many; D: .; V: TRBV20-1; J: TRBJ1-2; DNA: TGCAGTGCTCTGAGGGACGGCGGGGGCTACACCTTC; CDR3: CSALRDGGGYTF
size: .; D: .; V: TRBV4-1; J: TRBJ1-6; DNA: TGCGCCAGCAGCCACGTCTTAGGACGGAATAATTCACCCCTCCACTTT; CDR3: CASSHVLGRNNSPLHF
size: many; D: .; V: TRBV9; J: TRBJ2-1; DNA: TGTGCCAGCACCGGACAGAACTCCTACAATGAGCAGTTCTTC; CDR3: CASTGQNSYNEQFF
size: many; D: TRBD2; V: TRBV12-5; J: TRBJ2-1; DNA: TGTGCTAGTGGTTTGTCCCTCACCACCCTAGCGGCCCCCTACAATGAGCAGTTCTTC; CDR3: CASGLSLTTLAAPYNEQFF
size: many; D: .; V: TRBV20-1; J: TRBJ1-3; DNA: TGCAGTGCTATGGCAACAGGAAACACCATATATTTT; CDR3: CSAMATGNTIYF
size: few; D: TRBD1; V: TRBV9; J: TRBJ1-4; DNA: TGTGCCAGCAGCCCCGACAGGGGTGGTGAAAAACTGTTTTTT; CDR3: CASSPDRGGEKLFF
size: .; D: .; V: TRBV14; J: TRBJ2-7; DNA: TGTGCCAGCAGCCGATCTAGCAGGTGGTTCTACGAGCAGTACTTC; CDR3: CASSRSSRWFYEQYF